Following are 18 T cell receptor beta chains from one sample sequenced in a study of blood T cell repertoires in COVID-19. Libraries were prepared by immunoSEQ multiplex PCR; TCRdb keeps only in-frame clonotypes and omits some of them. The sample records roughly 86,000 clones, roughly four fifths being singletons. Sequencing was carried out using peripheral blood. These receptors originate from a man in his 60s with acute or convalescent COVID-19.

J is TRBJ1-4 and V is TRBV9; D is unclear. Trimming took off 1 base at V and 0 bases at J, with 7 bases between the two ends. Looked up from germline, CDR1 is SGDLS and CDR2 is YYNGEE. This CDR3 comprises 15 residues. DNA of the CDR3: TGTGCCAGCAGCGTACAGGCTGCAACTAATGAAAAACTGTTTTTT. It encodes CASSVQAATNEKLFF.

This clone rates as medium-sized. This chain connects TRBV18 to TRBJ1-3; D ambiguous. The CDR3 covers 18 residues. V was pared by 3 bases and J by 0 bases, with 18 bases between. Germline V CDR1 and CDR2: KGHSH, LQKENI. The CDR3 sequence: CASSPVTDGGPSGNTIYF. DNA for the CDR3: TGTGCCAGCTCACCCGTCACCGACGGCGGTCCCTCTGGAAACACCATATATTTT.

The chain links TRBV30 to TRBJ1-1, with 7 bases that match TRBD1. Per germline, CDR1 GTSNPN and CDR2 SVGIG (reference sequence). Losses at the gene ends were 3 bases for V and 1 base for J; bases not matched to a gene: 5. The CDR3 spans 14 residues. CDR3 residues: CAWRKGQRNTEAFF. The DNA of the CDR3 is TGTGCCTGGAGGAAGGGACAGAGGAACACTGAAGCTTTCTTT.

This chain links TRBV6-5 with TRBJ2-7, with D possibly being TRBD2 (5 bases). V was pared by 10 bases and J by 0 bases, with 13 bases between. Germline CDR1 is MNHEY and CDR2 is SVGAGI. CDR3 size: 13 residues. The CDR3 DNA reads TGTGCCACCTCCCTACGGGGCTCCTACGAGCAGTACTTC. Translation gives CATSLRGSYEQYF.

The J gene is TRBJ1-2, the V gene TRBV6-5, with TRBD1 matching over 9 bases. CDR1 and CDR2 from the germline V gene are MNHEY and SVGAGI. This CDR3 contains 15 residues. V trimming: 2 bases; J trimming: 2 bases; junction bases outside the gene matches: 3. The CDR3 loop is CASSYLTGGNYGYTF. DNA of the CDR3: TGTGCCAGCAGTTACCTTACAGGGGGCAACTATGGCTACACCTTC.

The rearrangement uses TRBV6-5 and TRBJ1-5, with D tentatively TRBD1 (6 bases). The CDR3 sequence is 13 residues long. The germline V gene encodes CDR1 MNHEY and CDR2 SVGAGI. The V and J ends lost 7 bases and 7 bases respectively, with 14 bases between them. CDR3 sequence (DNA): TGTGCCAGCACGGCAGGGGCGTGGCAGCCCCAGCATTTT. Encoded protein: CASTAGAWQPQHF.

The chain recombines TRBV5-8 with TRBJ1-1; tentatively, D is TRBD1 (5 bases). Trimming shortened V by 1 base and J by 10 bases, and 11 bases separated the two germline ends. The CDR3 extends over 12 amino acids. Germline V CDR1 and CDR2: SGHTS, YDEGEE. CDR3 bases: TGTGCCAGCAGCTTGCGCAGGGTCTCAGCTTTCTTT. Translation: CASSLRRVSAFF.

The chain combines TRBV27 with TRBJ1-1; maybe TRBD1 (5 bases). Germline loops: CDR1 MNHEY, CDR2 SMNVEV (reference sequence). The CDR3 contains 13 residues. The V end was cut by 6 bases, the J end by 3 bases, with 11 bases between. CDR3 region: CASSPTEDTEAFF. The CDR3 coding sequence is TGTGCCAGCAGCCCGACAGAGGACACTGAAGCTTTCTTT.

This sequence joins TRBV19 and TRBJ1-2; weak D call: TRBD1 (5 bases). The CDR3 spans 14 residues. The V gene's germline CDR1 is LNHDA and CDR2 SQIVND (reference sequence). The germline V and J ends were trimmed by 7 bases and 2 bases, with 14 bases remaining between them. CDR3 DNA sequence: TGTGCCAGTACCCCGACGGACACCAACTATGGCTACACCTTC. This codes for CASTPTDTNYGYTF.

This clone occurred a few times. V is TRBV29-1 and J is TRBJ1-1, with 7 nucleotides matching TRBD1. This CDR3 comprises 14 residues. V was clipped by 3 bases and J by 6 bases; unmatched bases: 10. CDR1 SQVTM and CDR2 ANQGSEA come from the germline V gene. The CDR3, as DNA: TGCAGCGTTGAGGCTCGGACAGGTAGAGCTGAAGCTTTCTTT. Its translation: CSVEARTGRAEAFF. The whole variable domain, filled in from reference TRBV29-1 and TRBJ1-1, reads SAVISQKPSRDICQRGTSLTIQCQVDSQVTMMFWYRQQPGQSLTLIATANQGSEATYESGFVIDKFPISRPNLTFSTLTVSNMSPEDSSIYLCSVEARTGRAEAFFGQGTRLTVV.

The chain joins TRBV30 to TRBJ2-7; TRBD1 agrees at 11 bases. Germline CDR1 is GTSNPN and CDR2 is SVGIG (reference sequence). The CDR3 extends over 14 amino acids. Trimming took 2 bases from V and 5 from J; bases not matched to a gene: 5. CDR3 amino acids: CAWSQGTGGDEQYF. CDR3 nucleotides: TGTGCCTGGAGTCAAGGGACAGGGGGGGACGAGCAGTACTTC.

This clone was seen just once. The CDR3 is CASSLGQGAPGVGYTF. The CDR3 nucleotides read TGTGCCAGCAGCTTGGGACAGGGGGCGCCCGGGGTTGGCTACACCTTC. The chain is built from TRBV5-6 and TRBJ1-2; 10 bases line up with TRBD1. The V gene end was trimmed by 0 bases and the J gene end by 7 bases; junction bases not matched to a gene: 9. The CDR3 extends over 16 amino acids. The germline gives CDR1 SGHDT, CDR2 YYEEEE. Filled out from reference TRBV5-6 and TRBJ1-2, the complete variable domain reads DAGVTQSPTHLIKTRGQQVTLRCSPKSGHDTVSWYQQALGQGPQFIFQYYEEEERQRGNFPDRFSGHQFPNYSSELNVNALLLGDSALYLCASSLGQGAPGVGYTFGSGTRLTVV.

The CDR3 sequence is CAWSSRLGGSGYF. For the CDR3, the DNA is TGTGCCTGGAGTTCTAGGTTAGGCGGCAGCGGGTACTTC. This rearrangement joins TRBV30 to TRBJ2-4, with D perhaps TRBD2 (5 bases). The germline gives CDR1 GTSNPN, CDR2 SVGIG (reference sequence). The CDR3 loop spans 13 amino acids. The ends were cut back, 2 bases at V and 15 bases at J, with 20 bases in the middle.

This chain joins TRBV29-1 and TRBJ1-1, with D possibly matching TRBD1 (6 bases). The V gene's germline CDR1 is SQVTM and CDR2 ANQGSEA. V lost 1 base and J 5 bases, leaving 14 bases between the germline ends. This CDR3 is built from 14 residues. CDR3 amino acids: CSVEGGLGPTEAFF. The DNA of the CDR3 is TGCAGCGTTGAAGGGGGGCTGGGACCGACTGAAGCTTTCTTT.

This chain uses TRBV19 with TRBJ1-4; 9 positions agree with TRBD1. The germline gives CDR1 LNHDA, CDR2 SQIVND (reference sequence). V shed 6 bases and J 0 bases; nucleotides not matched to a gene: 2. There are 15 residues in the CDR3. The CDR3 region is CASSRQGATNEKLFF. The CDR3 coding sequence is TGTGCCAGTAGCCGACAGGGGGCAACTAATGAAAAACTGTTTTTT.

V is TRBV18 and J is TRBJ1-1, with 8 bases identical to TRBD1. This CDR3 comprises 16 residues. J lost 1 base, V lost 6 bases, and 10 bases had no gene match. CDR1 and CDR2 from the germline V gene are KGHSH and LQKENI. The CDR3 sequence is CASSRVIGTGNTEAFF. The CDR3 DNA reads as TGTGCCAGCTCCCGTGTAATCGGGACAGGGAACACTGAAGCTTTCTTT.

The CDR3 nucleotides read TGTGCCAGCAGCGCGGACACCTCGAGCTCTGGAAACACCATATATTTT. Amino acids: CASSADTSSSGNTIYF. The chain is built from TRBV5-6 and TRBJ1-3; maybe TRBD1 (5 bases). V lost 4 bases and J 0 bases, leaving 14 bases between the germline ends. This CDR3 has 16 residues. The germline CDR1 and CDR2 sequences are SGHDT and YYEEEE.

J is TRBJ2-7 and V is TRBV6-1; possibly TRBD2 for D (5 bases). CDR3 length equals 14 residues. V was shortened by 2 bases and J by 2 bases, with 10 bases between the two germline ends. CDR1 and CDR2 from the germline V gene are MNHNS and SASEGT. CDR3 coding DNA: TGTGCCAGCAGTGAATGGAGGACTCCCTACGAGCAGTACTTC. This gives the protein CASSEWRTPYEQYF.